These 32 T cell receptor beta chains came from one sample sequenced in a study of T cell responses to AZD1222 COVID-19 vaccine. Measured with immunoSEQ multiplex PCR; TCRdb has only the in-frame clones, and not every one. In the table there are 250,000 to 300,000 clones, 85% to 95% of which are singletons. The source was peripheral blood, collected 28 days after the second AZD1222 dose. Receptors were obtained from an adult who received the AZD1222 COVID-19 vaccine.

The rearrangement joins TRBV5-1 to TRBJ2-1, with a tentative D call TRBD2 (5 bases). The CDR3 loop spans 12 amino acids. V shed 4 bases and J shed 4 bases, with 6 bases lying between them. Germline V gene data show CDR1 as SGHRS and CDR2 as YFSETQ. The CDR3 region is CASSPGYNEQFF. The CDR3 DNA reads TGCGCCAGCAGCCCGGGGTACAATGAGCAGTTCTTC.

The chain employs TRBV6-5 and TRBJ2-3; D is unclear. Trimming took off 3 bases at V and 4 bases at J, with 14 bases between the two ends. In germline, CDR1 is MNHEY, CDR2 SVGAGI. The CDR3 has 15 residues. CDR3 nucleotide sequence: TGTGCCAGCAGTTATAGGTCTAGTCGGCCAGATACGCAGTATTTT. It translates to CASSYRSSRPDTQYF.

The CDR3 DNA follows: TGTGCCAGTAGTTTTATAGATAGTTACTATGGCTACACCTTC. Residues: CASSFIDSYYGYTF. This sequence joins TRBV19 and TRBJ1-2; D is ambiguous. The CDR3 is 14 amino acids. CDR1 is LNHDA, CDR2 SQIVND, per germline (reference sequence). The V end lost 5 bases, the J end lost 3 bases, and 13 bases lay between the germline ends.

The chain recombines TRBV19 with TRBJ2-5; 8 bases agree with TRBD2. The CDR3 consists of 16 residues. V lost 1 base and J lost 2; bases outside the gene matches: 6. CDR1 is LNHDA and CDR2 is SQIVND in the germline V gene (reference sequence). DNA of the CDR3: TGTGCCAGTAGTATAGCCCGGGGGGGCCTACAAGAGACCCAGTACTTC. Amino acids: CASSIARGGLQETQYF.

With respect to this clone: Other DNA sequences within the sample encode an identical CDR3. The rearrangement uses TRBV28 and TRBJ1-5, with D maybe TRBD1 (5 bases). Between the trimmed V and J ends, which lost 2 bases and 0 bases, there was a span of 5 bases. The CDR3 extends over 14 amino acids. CDR1 and CDR2 from the germline V gene are MDHEN and SYDVKM. Written as DNA, the CDR3 is TGTGCCAGCAGTTTAGGGGGTAGCAATCAGCCCCAGCATTTT. Its translation is CASSLGGSNQPQHF.

This clone was observed once. Other DNA variants within this sample encode the same CDR3. The chain has TRBV18 and TRBJ1-5; D gene unclear. The CDR3 extends over 15 amino acids. Germline CDR1 KGHSH, CDR2 LQKENI. Between the trimmed V and J ends, which lost 0 bases and 1 base, there was a span of 7 bases. CDR3 protein: CASSPPGRSNQPQHF. CDR3 DNA sequence: TGTGCCAGCTCACCACCAGGACGGAGCAATCAGCCCCAGCATTTT.

The rearrangement links TRBV2 to TRBJ2-3, with a tentative D call TRBD2 (6 bases). CDR3 length equals 14 residues. Trimming shortened V by 7 bases and J by 6 bases, and 17 bases separated the two germline ends. Germline V gives CDR1 SNHLY, CDR2 FYNNEI. The CDR3 sequence: CASTGNSGPDTQYF. Written as DNA, the CDR3 is TGTGCCAGCACAGGCAATAGCGGCCCTGATACGCAGTATTTT. The variable domain in full, completed from reference TRBV2 and TRBJ2-3, reads EPEVTQTPSHQVTQMGQEVILRCVPISNHLYFYWYRQILGQKVEFLVSFYNNEISEKSEIFDDQFSVERPDGSNFTLKIRSTKLEDSAMYFCASTGNSGPDTQYFGPGTRLTVL.

V and J are TRBV28 and TRBJ2-7; 8 bases map to TRBD1. Germline V gives CDR1 MDHEN, CDR2 SYDVKM. V was pared by 7 bases and J by 4 bases, with 9 bases of the junction left unmatched. This CDR3 region has 14 residues. In DNA form, the CDR3 reads TGTGCCAGCACTTTCCGGACAGGGAGATACGAGCAGTACTTC. Protein product: CASTFRTGRYEQYF.

In DNA, the CDR3 is TGTGCCAGCAGCTTAGGTGGGGGCAGGGCGTCTGGAAACACCATATATTTT. It encodes CASSLGGGRASGNTIYF. V and J are TRBV13 and TRBJ1-3; D possibly corresponds to TRBD1 (6 bases). The CDR3 is made up of 17 amino acids. V lost 0 bases to trimming and J lost 1 base, with 13 bases between them. CDR1 and CDR2 (germline): PRHDT, FYEKMQ (reference sequence).

The V gene is TRBV19, the J gene TRBJ1-1; D remains unclear. CDR1 and CDR2 from the germline V gene are LNHDA and SQIVND (reference sequence). The V end lost 7 bases, the J end lost 7 bases, and 13 bases lay between the germline ends. The CDR3 consists of 12 residues. The CDR3 sequence: CASISDGVEAFF. CDR3 DNA sequence: TGTGCCAGTATCTCGGACGGCGTTGAAGCTTTCTTT.

The J gene is TRBJ2-4, the V gene TRBV2; D not resolved. Trimming removed 4 bases at V and 4 bases at J, with 8 bases between. The CDR3 is 13 residues long. Germline V lookup: CDR1 SNHLY, CDR2 FYNNEI. The CDR3: CASSGSLKNIQYF. CDR3 DNA sequence: TGTGCCAGCAGTGGGAGCCTAAAAAACATTCAGTACTTC.

The rearrangement links TRBV3-1 (or the pseudogene TRBV3-2) to TRBJ1-1; D not resolved. Trimming removed 2 bases from V and 7 bases from J, with 26 bases in between. CDR1 is LGHDT, CDR2 YNNKEL, per germline (reference sequence). This CDR3 has 18 residues. In DNA form, the CDR3 reads TGTGCCAGCAGCCAAAACGCCCTATCGTCACCTAGAGTGGGTGAAGCTTTCTTT. Its translation: CASSQNALSSPRVGEAFF.

The genes are TRBV12-3 or TRBV12-4 and TRBJ1-1; no reliable D call. V gave up 0 bases and J gave up 1 base, with 3 bases separating them. There are 13 residues in the CDR3. The CDR3 region has the DNA TGTGCCAGCAGTTTAGCGGCGAACACTGAAGCTTTCTTT. Protein: CASSLAANTEAFF.

CDR3 nucleotides: TGTGCCACCAGTGTATCCGGGATGACTTCTGGGGGCACAGATACGCAGTATTTT. As protein: CATSVSGMTSGGTDTQYF. The chain has TRBV24-1 and TRBJ2-3; tentatively, D is TRBD2 (5 bases). Germline CDR1 and CDR2: KGHDR and SFDVKD. The CDR3 consists of 18 residues. V lost 5 bases, J lost 1 base, and 21 bases lay in between.

Here the CDR3 reads CASTSRDRGRRTEAFF. The CDR3 DNA reads TGTGCCAGTACGTCCCGGGACAGGGGTAGGCGCACTGAAGCTTTCTTT. The chain recombines TRBV19 with TRBJ1-1, with 10 positions matching TRBD1. CDR1 is LNHDA and CDR2 is SQIVND in the germline V gene (reference sequence). Trimming removed 7 bases from V and 4 bases from J; junction bases left unmatched: 12. This CDR3 has 16 amino acids.

The chain has TRBV13 and TRBJ2-5, with TRBD1 matching over 9 bases. Losses at the gene ends were 5 bases for V and 4 bases for J; bases not matched to a gene: 11. Per the germline V gene, CDR1 is PRHDT and CDR2 is FYEKMQ (reference sequence). The CDR3 sequence is 16 residues long. CDR3 sequence: CASSAYSGQGIETQYF. The CDR3 coding sequence is TGTGCCAGCAGCGCGTACTCGGGACAGGGTATAGAGACCCAGTACTTC.

The chain links TRBV5-3 to TRBJ2-7; TRBD1 matches at 7 bases. TRBV5-3 is classed as an ORF, of uncertain function. The CDR3 is made up of 13 amino acids. The trim removed 0 bases at V and 5 bases at J, leaving 2 bases unmatched. The CDR3 loop is CARSLAQGDEQYF. The CDR3 DNA reads as TGTGCCAGAAGCTTGGCGCAGGGGGACGAGCAGTACTTC.

V is TRBV25-1 and J is TRBJ2-3; 7 bases map to TRBD2. CDR1 and CDR2 (germline): MGHDK, SYGVNS. V lost 0 bases and J lost 6; bases outside the gene matches: 0. The length of the CDR3 is 13 residues. The CDR3 here is CASSEYGGDTQYF. The CDR3 region has the DNA TGTGCCAGCAGTGAATACGGGGGGGATACGCAGTATTTT.

The chain employs TRBV5-1 and TRBJ2-5; 13 bases agree with TRBD2. The CDR3 is 16 amino acids. The V gene's germline CDR1 is SGHRS and CDR2 YFSETQ. Losses at the gene ends were 3 bases for V and 3 bases for J; bases not matched to a gene: 5. The CDR3 nucleotides read TGCGCCAGCAGCTATGGGACTAGCGGGGTGGAAGAGACCCAGTACTTC. Its translation: CASSYGTSGVEETQYF.

The chain carries TRBV7-9 and TRBJ1-1; D remains unclear. The V gene lost 6 bases and the J gene lost 3 bases, with 17 bases spanning the gap. This CDR3 spans 15 amino acids. Germline CDR1 SEHNR, CDR2 FQNEAQ (reference sequence). As DNA, the CDR3 is TGTGCCAGCAGTTATTCCAGGAATCGGGACACTGAAGCTTTCTTT. This codes for CASSYSRNRDTEAFF.

V gene TRBV28 combines with J gene TRBJ2-3; D remains ambiguous. The length of the CDR3 is 17 residues. With 2 bases removed from V and 1 base from J, the gap between germline ends came to 16 bases. Germline V gene lookup returns CDR1 MDHEN and CDR2 SYDVKM. In DNA, the CDR3 is TGTGCCAGCAGTTTACTCTGGGGATTGGTGGGCACAGATACGCAGTATTTT. Its translation: CASSLLWGLVGTDTQYF.

V and J are TRBV6-5 and TRBJ1-2, with D hard to call. Trimming removed 6 bases from V and 10 bases from J, with 21 bases in between. Germline V gene data show CDR1 as MNHEY and CDR2 as SVGAGI. The CDR3 is 14 residues long. The CDR3 region is CASSNTGTAQYYTF. For the CDR3, the DNA is TGTGCCAGCAGCAATACGGGAACAGCTCAATACTACACCTTC.

The sample holds a few counts of this clone. The chain joins TRBV4-1 to TRBJ2-7; D tentatively reads TRBD1 or TRBD2 (5 bases each). V was trimmed by 4 bases and J by 3 bases, leaving 19 bases between them. CDR1 MGHRA and CDR2 YSYEKL come from the germline V gene. CDR3 length: 16 residues. Written as DNA, the CDR3 is TGCGCCAGCAGCCCCGGACTCCGGGGACGGATCTACGAGCAGTACTTC. Its protein product is CASSPGLRGRIYEQYF.

The rearrangement links TRBV7-3 to TRBJ2-2; D possibly uses TRBD1 or TRBD2 (5 bases each). The germline CDR1 and CDR2 sequences are SGHTA and FQGTGA. The CDR3 is made up of 16 amino acids. Between the trimmed V and J ends, which lost 7 bases and 5 bases, there was a span of 20 bases. The CDR3 region is CASTSQPGPNTGELFF. CDR3 DNA: TGTGCCAGCACTTCCCAGCCGGGACCAAATACCGGGGAGCTGTTTTTT.

V usage is TRBV27 and J usage is TRBJ1-1; D remains unclear. Per the germline V gene, CDR1 is MNHEY and CDR2 is SMNVEV (reference sequence). Trimming shortened V by 2 bases and J by 1 base, and 8 bases separated the two germline ends. The CDR3 is 14 amino acids. The CDR3 DNA follows: TGTGCCAGCAGTTTAGGGCTTGCGAACACTGAAGCTTTCTTT. Protein: CASSLGLANTEAFF.

This clone was seen just once. V gene TRBV11-2 combines with J gene TRBJ2-4, with 9 nucleotides matching TRBD1. J gave up 4 bases and V 5 bases, and 15 bases lay outside the gene matches. Germline lookup yields CDR1 SGHAT and CDR2 FQNNGV. There are 18 residues in the CDR3. The CDR3 sequence is CASSGRDRVRGMKNIQYF. For the CDR3, the DNA is TGTGCCAGCAGCGGACGGGACAGGGTCCGCGGTATGAAAAACATTCAGTACTTC.

This clone was seen just once. J is TRBJ2-7 and V is TRBV6-2 or TRBV6-3; possibly TRBD1 or TRBD2 for D (6 bases each). Germline loops: CDR1 MNHEY, CDR2 SVGEGT. The V end was cut by 6 bases, the J end by 3 bases, with 21 bases between. This CDR3 comprises 16 residues. CDR3 loop: CASSPRGQANYYEQYF. CDR3 in DNA: TGTGCCAGCAGCCCTCGGGGGCAGGCCAATTACTACGAGCAGTACTTC.

The V and J genes are TRBV10-2 and TRBJ2-7; TRBD2 aligns across 8 bases. Germline-derived CDR1 and CDR2 are WSHSY and SAAADI. This CDR3 is 14 amino acids long. The V and J ends lost 3 bases and 7 bases, in that order; junction bases with no gene match: 8. CDR3 amino acids: CASSDGGRLSEQYF. CDR3 DNA sequence: TGCGCCAGCAGTGATGGCGGGAGGCTCTCGGAGCAGTACTTC.

The chain combines TRBV6-5 with TRBJ1-2; D not certain. This CDR3 has 14 amino acids. Between the trimmed V and J ends, which lost 4 bases and 6 bases, there was a span of 15 bases. Germline V lookup: CDR1 MNHEY, CDR2 SVGAGI. The CDR3 region is CASSFSRRVNGYTF. The CDR3 DNA reads as TGTGCCAGCAGTTTTAGCCGTAGGGTAAATGGCTACACCTTC.

This sequence joins TRBV3-1 (or the pseudogene TRBV3-2) and TRBJ1-2, with TRBD1 matching 7 bases. The CDR3 runs to 14 residues. V lost 4 bases to trimming and J lost 3 bases; unmatched junction nucleotides: 5. Germline loops: CDR1 LGHDT, CDR2 YNNKEL (reference sequence). The CDR3 is CASSPTGFYYGYTF. CDR3 bases: TGTGCCAGCAGCCCGACAGGGTTTTACTATGGCTACACCTTC.

The rearrangement joins TRBV3-1 (or the pseudogene TRBV3-2) to TRBJ2-7; 9 bases fit TRBD2. The V gene end was trimmed by 4 bases and the J gene end by 5 bases; junction bases not matched to a gene: 12. The CDR3 is 16 amino acids. In germline, CDR1 is LGHDT, CDR2 YNNKEL (reference sequence). The CDR3 DNA sequence: TGTGCCAGCAGCCTGACCCCCCCAGCGGGGGGCAACGAGCAGTACTTC. Residues: CASSLTPPAGGNEQYF.

The rearrangement joins TRBV28 to TRBJ2-2; D is possibly TRBD1 (6 bases). V was clipped by 5 bases and J by 6 bases, with 28 bases between them. This CDR3 has 19 amino acids. Looked up from germline, CDR1 is MDHEN and CDR2 is SYDVKM. CDR3 bases: TGTGCCAGCAGTCCAAAGGGGGTCGAACGGGGCAGACGGTCCGGGGAGCTGTTTTTT. Its translation is CASSPKGVERGRRSGELFF.